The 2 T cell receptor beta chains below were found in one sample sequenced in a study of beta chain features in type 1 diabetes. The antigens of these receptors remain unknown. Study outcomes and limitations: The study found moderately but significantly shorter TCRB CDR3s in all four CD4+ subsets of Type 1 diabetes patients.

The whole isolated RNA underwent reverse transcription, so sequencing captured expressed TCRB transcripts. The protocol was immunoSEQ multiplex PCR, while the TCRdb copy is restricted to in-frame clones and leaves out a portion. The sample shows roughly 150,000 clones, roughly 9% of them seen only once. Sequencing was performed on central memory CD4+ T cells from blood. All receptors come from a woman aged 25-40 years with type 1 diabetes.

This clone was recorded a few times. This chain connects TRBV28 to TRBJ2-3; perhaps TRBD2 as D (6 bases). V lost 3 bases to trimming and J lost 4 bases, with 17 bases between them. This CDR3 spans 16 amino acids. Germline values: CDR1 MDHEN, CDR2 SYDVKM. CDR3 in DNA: TGTGCCAGCAGTTTTCTTATGGGAGGAGCGGCAGATACGCAGTATTTT. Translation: CASSFLMGGAADTQYF.

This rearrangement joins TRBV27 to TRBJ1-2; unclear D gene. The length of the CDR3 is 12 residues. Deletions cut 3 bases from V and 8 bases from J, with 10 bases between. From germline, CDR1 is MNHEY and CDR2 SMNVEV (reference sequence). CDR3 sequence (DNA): TGTGCCAGCAGTTTCGGAGGCCAAGGCTACACCTTC. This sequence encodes CASSFGGQGYTF.